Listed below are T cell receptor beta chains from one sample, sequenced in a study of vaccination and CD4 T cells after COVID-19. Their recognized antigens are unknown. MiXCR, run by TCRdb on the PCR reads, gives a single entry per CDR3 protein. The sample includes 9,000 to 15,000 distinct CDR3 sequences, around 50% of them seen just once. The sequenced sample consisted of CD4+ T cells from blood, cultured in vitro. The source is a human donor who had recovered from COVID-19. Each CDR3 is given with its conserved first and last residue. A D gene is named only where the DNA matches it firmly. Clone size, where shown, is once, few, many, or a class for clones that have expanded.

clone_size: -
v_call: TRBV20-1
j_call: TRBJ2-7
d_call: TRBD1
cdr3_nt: TGCAGTGCTAGAGTATGGGACAGGGGAACCTACGAGCAGTACTTC
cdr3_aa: CSARVWDRGTYEQYF

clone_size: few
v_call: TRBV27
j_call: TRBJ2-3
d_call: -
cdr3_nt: TGTGCCAGCAGTTTAACGTTTGGAGATACGCAGTATTTT
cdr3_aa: CASSLTFGDTQYF

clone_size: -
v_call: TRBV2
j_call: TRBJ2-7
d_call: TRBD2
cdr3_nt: TGTGCCAGCAGCGCGGGAGGGCCTCGATACGAGCAGTACTTC
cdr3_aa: CASSAGGPRYEQYF

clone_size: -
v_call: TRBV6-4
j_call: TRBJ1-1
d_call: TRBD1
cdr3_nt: TGTGCCAGCAGCCTCGGACAGGGTACTGAAGCTTTCTTT
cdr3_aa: CASSLGQGTEAFF

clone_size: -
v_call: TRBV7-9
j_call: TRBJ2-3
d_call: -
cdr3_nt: TGTGCCAGCAGCTTAGTTGGCAGGGGTTACACAGATACGCAGTATTTT
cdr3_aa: CASSLVGRGYTDTQYF

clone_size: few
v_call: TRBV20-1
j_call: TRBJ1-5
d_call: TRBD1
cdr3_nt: TGCAGTGCTAGAAAGACAGGGGGGTCTCAGCCCCAGCATTTT
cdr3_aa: CSARKTGGSQPQHF

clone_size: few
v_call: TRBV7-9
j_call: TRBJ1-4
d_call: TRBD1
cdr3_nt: TGTGCCAGCAGCCGTTCGACAGGGCAAAGGAATGAAAAACTGTTTTTT
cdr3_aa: CASSRSTGQRNEKLFF

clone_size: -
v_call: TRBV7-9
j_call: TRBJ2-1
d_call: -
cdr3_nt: TGTGCCAGCAGCTTAGGACAGAATCCCCACAATGAGCAGTTCTTC
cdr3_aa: CASSLGQNPHNEQFF

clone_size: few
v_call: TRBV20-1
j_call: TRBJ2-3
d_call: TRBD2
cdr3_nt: TGCAGTGCTAGAGATAGAAAACTAGCGGGAGGAGGAGATACGCAGTATTTT
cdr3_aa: CSARDRKLAGGGDTQYF

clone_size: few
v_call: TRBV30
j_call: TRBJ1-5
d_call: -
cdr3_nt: TGTGCCTGGATCACTAATCAGCCCCAGCATTTT
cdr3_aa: CAWITNQPQHF

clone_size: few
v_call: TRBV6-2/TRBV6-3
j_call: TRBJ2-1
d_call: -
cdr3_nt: TGTGCCAGCAGTCCACTCGTACGATCTTACAATGAGCAGTTCTTC
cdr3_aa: CASSPLVRSYNEQFF

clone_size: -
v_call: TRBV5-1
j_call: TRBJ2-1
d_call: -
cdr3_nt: TGCGCCAGCAGCTTGCTGATGCCGTTGACTACCAGGGGCTACAATGAGCAGTTCTTC
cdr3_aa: CASSLLMPLTTRGYNEQFF

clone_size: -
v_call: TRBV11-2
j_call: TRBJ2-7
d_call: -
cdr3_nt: TGTGCCAGCAGCTTAGATCTTAGGAGCTACGAGCAGTACTTC
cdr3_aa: CASSLDLRSYEQYF

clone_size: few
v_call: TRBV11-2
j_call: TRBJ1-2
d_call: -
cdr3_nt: TGTGCCAGCAGCTTAAGCAGCTATGGCTACACCTTC
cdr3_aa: CASSLSSYGYTF

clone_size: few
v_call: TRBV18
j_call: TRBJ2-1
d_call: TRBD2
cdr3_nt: TGTGCCAGCTCACCACCCAATAGCGGGGCCTACAATGAGCAGTTCTTC
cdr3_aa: CASSPPNSGAYNEQFF

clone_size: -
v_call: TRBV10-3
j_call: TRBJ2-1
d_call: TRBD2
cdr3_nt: TGTGCCACCCTAGCGGACCAGAGAAACAATGAGCAGTTCTTC
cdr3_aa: CATLADQRNNEQFF

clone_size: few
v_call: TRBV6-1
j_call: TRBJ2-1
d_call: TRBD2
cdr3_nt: TGTGCCAGCAGAGGGGGACTAGCGGGAGAATACAATGAGCAGTTCTTC
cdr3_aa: CASRGGLAGEYNEQFF

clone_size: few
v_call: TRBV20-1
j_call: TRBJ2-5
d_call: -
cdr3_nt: TGCAGTGCTATCGATCTAGCCGCGTACCAAGAGACCCAGTACTTC
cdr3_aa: CSAIDLAAYQETQYF

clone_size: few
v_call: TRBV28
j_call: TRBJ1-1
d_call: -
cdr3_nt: TGTGCCAGCGAGCGGGCGGGTGTTCGTGAAGCTTTCTTT
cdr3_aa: CASERAGVREAFF

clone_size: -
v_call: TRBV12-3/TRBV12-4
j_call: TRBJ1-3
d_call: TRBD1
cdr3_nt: TGTGCCACAGGGACAGCGAGCTCTGGAAACACCATATATTTT
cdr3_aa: CATGTASSGNTIYF

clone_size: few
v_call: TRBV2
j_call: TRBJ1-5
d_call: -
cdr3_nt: TGTGCCAGCAGTGGGATGGGGGAATATCAGCCCCAGCATTTT
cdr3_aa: CASSGMGEYQPQHF

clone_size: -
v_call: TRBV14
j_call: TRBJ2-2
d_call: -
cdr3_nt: TGTGCCAGCAGCCAAGATTGGAGTACCGCCGGCACCGGGGAGCTGTTTTTT
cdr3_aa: CASSQDWSTAGTGELFF

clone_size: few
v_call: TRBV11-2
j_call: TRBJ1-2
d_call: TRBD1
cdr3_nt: TGTGCCAGCAGCTTAAGAGGGGTCCAGGGGGTTAGCTATGGCTACACCTTC
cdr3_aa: CASSLRGVQGVSYGYTF

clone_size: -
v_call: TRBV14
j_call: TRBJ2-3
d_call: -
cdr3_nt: TGTGCCAGCAGCCAAGCCCACACGCAGTATTTT
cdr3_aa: CASSQAHTQYF

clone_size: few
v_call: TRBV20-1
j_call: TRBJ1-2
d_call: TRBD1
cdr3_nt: TGCAGTGCTTCTCAGGGGGACTACGGCTACACCTTC
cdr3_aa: CSASQGDYGYTF

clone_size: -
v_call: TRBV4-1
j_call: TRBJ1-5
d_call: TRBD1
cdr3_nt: TGCGCCAGCAGCCAAGCATCAACCGGGACAGTAAGCAATCAGCCCCAGCATTTT
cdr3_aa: CASSQASTGTVSNQPQHF

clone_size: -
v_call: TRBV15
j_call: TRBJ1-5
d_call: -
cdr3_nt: TGTGCCACCAGCCGGGACGGAAATAGCAATCAGCCCCAGCATTTT
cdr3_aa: CATSRDGNSNQPQHF

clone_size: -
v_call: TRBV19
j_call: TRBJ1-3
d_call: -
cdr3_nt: TGTGCCAGTAGTCGGAAGAGCTCTGGAAACACCATATATTTT
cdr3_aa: CASSRKSSGNTIYF

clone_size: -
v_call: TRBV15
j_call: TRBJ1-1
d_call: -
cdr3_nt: TGTGCCACCAGCCGCCGGGGGACTGAATCTTTCTTT
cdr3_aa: CATSRRGTESFF

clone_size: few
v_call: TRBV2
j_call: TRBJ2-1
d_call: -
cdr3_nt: TGTGCCAGCAGGCCTAGGACGTACTCCTACAATGAGCAGTTCTTC
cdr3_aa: CASRPRTYSYNEQFF

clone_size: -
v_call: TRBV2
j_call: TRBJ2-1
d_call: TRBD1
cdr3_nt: TGTGCCAGCAGTAGGGACAGGAGCGATGAGCAGTTCTTC
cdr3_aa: CASSRDRSDEQFF

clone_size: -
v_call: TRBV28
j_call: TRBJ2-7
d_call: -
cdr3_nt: TGTGCCAGCAGTTCCAGTAATACGCTCGAGCAGTACTTC
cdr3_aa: CASSSSNTLEQYF

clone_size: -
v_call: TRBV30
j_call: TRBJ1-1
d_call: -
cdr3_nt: TGTGCCTTGAGAACAGTGGCCCTTGAAGCTTTCTTT
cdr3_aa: CALRTVALEAFF

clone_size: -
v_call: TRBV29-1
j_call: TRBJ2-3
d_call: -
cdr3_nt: TGCAGCGTTGAAGATTCCGGGGACCGTGCGTATTTT
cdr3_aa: CSVEDSGDRAYF

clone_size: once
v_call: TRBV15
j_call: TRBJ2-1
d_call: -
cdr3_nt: TGTGCCACCAGCAGAGTGGGAGAATCTTCGAGCTCCTACAATGAGCAGTTCTTC
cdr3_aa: CATSRVGESSSSYNEQFF

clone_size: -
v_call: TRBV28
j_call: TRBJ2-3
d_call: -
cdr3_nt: TGTGCCAGCAGTTCACTCGACAGCCTAGGAAACACAGATACGCAGTATTTT
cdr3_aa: CASSSLDSLGNTDTQYF

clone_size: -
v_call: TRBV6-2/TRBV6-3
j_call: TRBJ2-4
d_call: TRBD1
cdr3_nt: TGTGCCAGCAGGCCGCCGGGACAGGAGCACAAAAACATTCAGTACTTC
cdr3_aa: CASRPPGQEHKNIQYF

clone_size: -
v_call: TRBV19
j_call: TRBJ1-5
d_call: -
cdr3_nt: TGTGCCAGTAGTACAGGAAACAATCAGCCCCAGCATTTT
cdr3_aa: CASSTGNNQPQHF

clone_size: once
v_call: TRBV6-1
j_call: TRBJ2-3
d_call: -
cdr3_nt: TGTGCCAGCAGATCAGGTCTCAGCACAGATACGCAGTATTTT
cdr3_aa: CASRSGLSTDTQYF

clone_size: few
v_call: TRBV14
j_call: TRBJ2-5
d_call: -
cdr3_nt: TGTGCCAGCAGCCCCGGTGGGAGCGGTCTTGGGGAGACCCAGTACTTC
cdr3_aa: CASSPGGSGLGETQYF

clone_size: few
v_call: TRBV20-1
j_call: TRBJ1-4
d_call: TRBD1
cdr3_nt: TGCAGTGCTAGATCGGGACAGAATAATGAAAAACTGTTTTTT
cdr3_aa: CSARSGQNNEKLFF

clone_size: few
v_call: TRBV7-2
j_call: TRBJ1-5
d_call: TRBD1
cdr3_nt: TGTGCCAGCAGCCCGACGGGACAGGGGGCTCTCAATCAGCCCCAGCATTTT
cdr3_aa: CASSPTGQGALNQPQHF

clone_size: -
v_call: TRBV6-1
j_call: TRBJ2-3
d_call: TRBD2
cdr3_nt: TGTGCCAGCAGTGGGGCCCTAGCGGGAATGGGCATAAATACGCAGTATTTT
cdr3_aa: CASSGALAGMGINTQYF

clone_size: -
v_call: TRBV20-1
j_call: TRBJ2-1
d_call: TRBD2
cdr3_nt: TGCAGTGCCCCGGGACTAGCGGGGCAGGATGAGCAGTTCTTC
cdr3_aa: CSAPGLAGQDEQFF

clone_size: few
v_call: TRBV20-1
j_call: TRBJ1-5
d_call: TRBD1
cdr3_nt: TGCAGTGCTACACAGGGGAGGGTTTTAAATCAGCCCCAGCATTTT
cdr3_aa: CSATQGRVLNQPQHF

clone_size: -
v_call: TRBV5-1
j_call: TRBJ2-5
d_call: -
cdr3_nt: TGCGCCAGCAGCTTGGACACCCCTGGAGAGACCCAGTACTTC
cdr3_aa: CASSLDTPGETQYF

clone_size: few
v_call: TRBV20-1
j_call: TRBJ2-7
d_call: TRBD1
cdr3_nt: TGCAGTGCTGCAGGGGGATCAGACGAGCAGTACTTC
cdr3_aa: CSAAGGSDEQYF

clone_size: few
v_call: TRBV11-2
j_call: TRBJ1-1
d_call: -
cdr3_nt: TGTGCCAGCAGCCCAGACGATGGCCGGAACACTGAAGCTTTCTTT
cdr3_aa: CASSPDDGRNTEAFF

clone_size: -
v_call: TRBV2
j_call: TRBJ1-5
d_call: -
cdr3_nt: TGTGCCAGCAACCAGTATAGCAATCAGCCCCAGCATTTT
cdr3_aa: CASNQYSNQPQHF

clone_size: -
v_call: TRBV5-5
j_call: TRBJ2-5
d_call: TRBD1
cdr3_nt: TGTGCCAGCAGCTTGGGGGACAGGGGGCGCCCAAACAGAGAGACCCAGTACTTC
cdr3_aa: CASSLGDRGRPNRETQYF

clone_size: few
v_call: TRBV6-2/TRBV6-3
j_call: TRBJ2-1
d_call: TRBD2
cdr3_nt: TGTGCCAGCAGTTACTCGGGACTAGCGGGAGTATACAATGAGCAGTTCTTC
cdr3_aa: CASSYSGLAGVYNEQFF

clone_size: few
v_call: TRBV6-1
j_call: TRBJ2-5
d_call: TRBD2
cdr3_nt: TGTGCCAGCAGACCGGCTAGCGGGAGGGAAGAGACCCAGTACTTC
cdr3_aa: CASRPASGREETQYF

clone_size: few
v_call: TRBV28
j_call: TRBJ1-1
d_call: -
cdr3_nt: TGTGCCAGCAAAAGGGTACGTACTGAAGCTTTCTTT
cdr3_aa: CASKRVRTEAFF

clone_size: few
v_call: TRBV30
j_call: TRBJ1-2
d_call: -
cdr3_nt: TGTGCCTGGAGCTGGGACGGCCTCTATGGCTACACCTTC
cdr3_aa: CAWSWDGLYGYTF

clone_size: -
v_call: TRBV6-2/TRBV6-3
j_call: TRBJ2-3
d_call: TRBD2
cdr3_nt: TGTGCCAGCAGTTACCCGCGGGAGGGAGCAGATACGCAGTATTTT
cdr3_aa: CASSYPREGADTQYF